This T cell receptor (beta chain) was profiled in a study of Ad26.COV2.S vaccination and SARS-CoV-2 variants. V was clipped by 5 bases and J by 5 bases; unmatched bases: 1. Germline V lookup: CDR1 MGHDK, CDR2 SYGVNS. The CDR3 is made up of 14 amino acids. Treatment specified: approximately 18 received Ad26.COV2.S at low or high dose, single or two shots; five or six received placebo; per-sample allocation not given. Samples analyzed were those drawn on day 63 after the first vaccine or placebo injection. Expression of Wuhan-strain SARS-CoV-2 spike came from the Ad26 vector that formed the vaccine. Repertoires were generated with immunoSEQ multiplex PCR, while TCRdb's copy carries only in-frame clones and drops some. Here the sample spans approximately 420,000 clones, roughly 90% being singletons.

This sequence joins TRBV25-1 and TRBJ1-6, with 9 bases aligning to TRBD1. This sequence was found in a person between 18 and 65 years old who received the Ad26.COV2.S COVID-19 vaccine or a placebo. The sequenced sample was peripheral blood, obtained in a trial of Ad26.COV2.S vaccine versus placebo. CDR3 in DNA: TGTGCCAGCAGTACAGGGGGCGATAATTCACCCCTCCACTTT. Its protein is CASSTGGDNSPLHF.